This T cell receptor beta chain was captured by sequencing in a study of blood T cell repertoires in COVID-19. Repertoires were generated with immunoSEQ multiplex PCR, while TCRdb's copy carries only in-frame clones and drops some. The table lists under 300,000 clones, around 85% of them singletons. This sequence was found in a man in his 60s with acute or convalescent COVID-19. Sequenced input: peripheral blood.

The CDR3: CASSLFQANEQFF. CDR3 nucleotide sequence: TGCGCCAGCAGCTTATTCCAGGCCAATGAGCAGTTCTTC. The chain combines TRBV5-1 with TRBJ2-1; D is uncertain. Trimming cost V 2 bases and J 6 bases, with 9 bases left between them. The V gene's germline CDR1 is SGHRS and CDR2 YFSETQ. CDR3 length equals 13 residues. Variable domain in full (rest from reference TRBV5-1 and TRBJ2-1): KAGVTQTPRYLIKTRGQQVTLSCSPISGHRSVSWYQQTPGQGLQFLFEYFSETQRNKGNFPGRFSGRQFSNSRSEMNVSTLELGDSALYLCASSLFQANEQFFGPGTRLTVL.